The 13 T cell receptor beta chains below were found in one sample sequenced in a study of blood T cell repertoires in COVID-19. Profiling relied on immunoSEQ multiplex PCR, and the TCRdb table lists in-frame clones only, not all of them. The sample consists of around 300,000 clones, about nine tenths of them appearing once. The sequencing sample was made of PBMCs or T cells enriched from blood (not recorded which). These receptors all come from a woman in her 40s who had recovered from COVID-19.

The rearrangement joins TRBV6-4 to TRBJ1-1, with unresolved D. The CDR3 extends over 13 amino acids. The germline gives CDR1 MRHNA, CDR2 SNTAGT. The V end lost 0 bases, the J end lost 7 bases, and 9 bases lay between the germline ends. Here the CDR3 reads CASSDSTEGEAFF. DNA of the CDR3: TGTGCCAGCAGTGACTCGACGGAGGGTGAAGCTTTCTTT.

The chain uses TRBV6-5 and TRBJ1-5; 8 nucleotides line up with TRBD1. CDR3 length equals 15 residues. CDR1 and CDR2 from the germline V gene are MNHEY and SVGAGI. Losses at the gene ends were 6 bases for V and 2 bases for J; bases not matched to a gene: 6. This chain's CDR3 is CASRPGGAGNQPQHF. The CDR3 nucleotides read TGTGCCAGCAGACCAGGGGGCGCAGGCAATCAGCCCCAGCATTTT.

V usage is TRBV5-5 and J usage is TRBJ2-1, with D hard to call. Trimming removed 4 bases from V and 0 bases from J, with 5 bases in between. CDR1 and CDR2 (germline): SGHKS, YYEKEE (reference sequence). CDR3 size: 13 residues. The CDR3 sequence is CASSPVSYNEQFF. The CDR3 DNA is TGTGCCAGCAGCCCCGTCTCCTACAATGAGCAGTTCTTC. Full variable domain (remainder filled in from reference TRBV5-5 and TRBJ2-1): DAGVTQSPTHLIKTRGQQVTLRCSPISGHKSVSWYQQVLGQGPQFIFQYYEKEERGRGNFPDRFSARQFPNYSSELNVNALLLGDSALYLCASSPVSYNEQFFGPGTRLTVL.

This clone has only a few counts. The V gene is TRBV13, the J gene TRBJ2-7; 9 bases map to TRBD2. Looked up from germline, CDR1 is PRHDT and CDR2 is FYEKMQ (reference sequence). V lost 5 bases, J lost 1 base, and 6 bases stayed unmatched. The CDR3 spans 15 residues. DNA of the CDR3: TGTGCCAGCAGCCCCTCACTAGCGGGTTCCTACGAGCAGTACTTC. Amino acid sequence: CASSPSLAGSYEQYF.

The rearrangement links TRBV9 to TRBJ1-2; 8 bases map to TRBD1. This CDR3 comprises 15 residues. Trimming at V came to 6 bases and at J to 7 bases, leaving 14 bases not matched to a gene. Germline V gene sequence: CDR1 SGDLS, CDR2 YYNGEE. DNA for the CDR3: TGTGCCAGCACCCACAGGGGGACTACTCTCGGTGGCTACACCTTC. This sequence encodes CASTHRGTTLGGYTF.

The chain carries TRBV7-9 and TRBJ2-3; a possible D gene is TRBD1 (5 bases). With 4 bases removed from V and 0 bases from J, the gap between germline ends came to 8 bases. This CDR3 has 14 amino acids. Germline V lookup: CDR1 SEHNR, CDR2 FQNEAQ (reference sequence). The DNA of the CDR3 is TGTGCCAGCAGCTGGACAACTAGCACAGATACGCAGTATTTT. It is translated as CASSWTTSTDTQYF.

The V gene is TRBV10-3, the J gene TRBJ2-1, with D possibly matching TRBD2 (6 bases). Trimming took off 10 bases at V and 4 bases at J, with 17 bases between the two ends. Germline lookup yields CDR1 ENHRY and CDR2 SYGVKD. This CDR3 is built from 14 residues. The CDR3 sequence: CATLLSGLYNEQFF. The DNA for the CDR3 is TGTGCCACCCTACTAAGCGGGCTGTACAATGAGCAGTTCTTC.

The chain has TRBV27 and TRBJ1-4; 8 bases agree with TRBD1. The CDR3 runs 13 residues. The J segment lost 10 bases and the V segment lost 5 bases, leaving 6 bases of the junction unmatched. Germline assignment: CDR1 MNHEY and CDR2 SMNVEV (reference sequence). CDR3 bases: TGTGCCAGCAGTCCGCCCACAGGGGGAAAACTGTTTTTT. It yields the protein CASSPPTGGKLFF.

This clone was seen only a few times. CDR3 nucleotides: TGTGCCAGCAGCCAGTCAGGGGGGTCCGGGAACACTGAAGCTTTCTTT. Its protein is CASSQSGGSGNTEAFF. The chain has TRBV3-1 (or the pseudogene TRBV3-2) and TRBJ1-1; 7 bases match TRBD1. This CDR3 is built from 16 residues. Germline CDR1 reads LGHDT; CDR2 reads YNNKEL (reference sequence). The V gene end was trimmed by 3 bases and the J gene end by 1 base; junction bases not matched to a gene: 8.

The chain has TRBV7-9 and TRBJ1-2; TRBD1 might be the D (6 bases). CDR3 length equals 15 residues. V lost 1 base, J lost 4 bases, and 13 bases lay in between. The germline V gene encodes CDR1 SEHNR and CDR2 FQNEAQ (reference sequence). CDR3 residues: CASSLGQIGGYGYTF. The CDR3 DNA is TGTGCCAGCAGCTTAGGACAAATAGGGGGCTATGGCTACACCTTC. The whole variable domain, remainder taken from reference TRBV7-9 and TRBJ1-2, is DTGVSQNPRHKITKRGQNVTFRCDPISEHNRLYWYRQTLGQGPEFLTYFQNEAQLEKSRLLSDRFSAERPKGSFSTLEIQRTEQGDSAMYLCASSLGQIGGYGYTFGSGTRLTVV.

The chain couples TRBV3-1 (or the pseudogene TRBV3-2) to TRBJ2-3; a weak D match, TRBD1 (5 bases). Per the germline V gene, CDR1 is LGHDT and CDR2 is YNNKEL (reference sequence). CDR3 length: 16 amino acids. The V and J ends lost 2 bases and 4 bases respectively, with 16 bases between them. The CDR3 region is CASSQSFQGTSDTQYF. In nucleotides, the CDR3 is TGTGCCAGCAGCCAAAGTTTCCAGGGAACCTCAGATACGCAGTATTTT.

The V call is TRBV19, the J call TRBJ1-4; maybe TRBD1 (5 bases). Germline V CDR1 and CDR2: LNHDA, SQIVND (reference sequence). This CDR3 region has 17 residues. V was shortened by 6 bases and J by 10 bases, with 27 bases between the two germline ends. The CDR3 protein is CASSSYSGTFTIGKLFF. The CDR3, as DNA: TGTGCCAGTAGCAGCTATTCCGGGACTTTTACCATAGGAAAACTGTTTTTT.

The table lists this clone with a count of one. The chain has TRBV28 and TRBJ1-1; D unresolved. The CDR3 extends over 11 amino acids. Germline values: CDR1 MDHEN, CDR2 SYDVKM. Trimming cost V 10 bases and J 3 bases, with 9 bases left between them. Here the CDR3 DNA reads TGTGCCACTGGTGGAGACACTGAAGCTTTCTTT. Protein: CATGGDTEAFF.